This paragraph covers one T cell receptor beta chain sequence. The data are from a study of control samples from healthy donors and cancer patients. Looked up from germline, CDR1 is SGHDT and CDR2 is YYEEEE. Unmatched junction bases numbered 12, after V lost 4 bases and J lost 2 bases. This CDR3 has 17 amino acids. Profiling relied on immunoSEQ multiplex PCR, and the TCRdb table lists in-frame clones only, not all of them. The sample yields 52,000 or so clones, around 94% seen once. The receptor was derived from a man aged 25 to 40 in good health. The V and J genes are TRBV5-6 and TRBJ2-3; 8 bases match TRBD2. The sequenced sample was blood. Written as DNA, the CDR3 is TGTGCCAGCAGCAACGGCCCCGAGCGGGGGTCCACAGATACGCAGTATTTT. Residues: CASSNGPERGSTDTQYF.